The rows below give T cell receptor beta chains drawn from one sample of a study of CD8 T cells in ankylosing spondylitis. Via MiXCR, TCRdb re-called the 5' RACE reads, giving one row per CDR3 protein. The sample records some 840,000 distinct CDR3 sequences, roughly 10% being singletons. The source material was blood, either unsorted or a sorted T cell fraction (not recorded which). These TCRs come from a male donor with ankylosing spondylitis. The CDR3 runs from the conserved cysteine through the conserved F or W. D genes are given only for firm matches. Clone size is shown for a subset of rows, as once, few, many or a class of expanded clone.

CDR3 DNA	CDR3 protein	D gene	clone size	CDR3 length	V gene	J gene
TGTGCCAGCAGCACCCGGGACATTAAAGCCTACGAGCAGTACTTC	CASSTRDIKAYEQYF	NA	few	15	TRBV21-1	TRBJ2-7
TGTGCCAGCAGCTTTGCAGGTAGCGGGGCCTCCTACGAGCAGTACTTC	CASSFAGSGASYEQYF	TRBD2	few	16	TRBV7-2	TRBJ2-7
TGTGCCAGCAGCTTGACAGGAACTACCGAGCAGTACTTC	CASSLTGTTEQYF	NA	few	13	TRBV7-2	TRBJ2-7
TGTGCCAGCAGTCCGCAGGACAGATATAGCAATCAGCCCCAGCATTTT	CASSPQDRYSNQPQHF	NA	many	16	TRBV12-3/TRBV12-4	TRBJ1-5
TGTGCCAGCAGACAAGGACTAGCGGGAGCGAGCACCGGGGAGCTGTTTTTT	CASRQGLAGASTGELFF	TRBD2	NA	17	TRBV6-1	TRBJ2-2
TGCGCCAGCAGCTTGAAGACGGGAGGGCCGGGCGATGAGCAGTTCTTC	CASSLKTGGPGDEQFF	TRBD2	NA	16	TRBV5-1	TRBJ2-1
TGCGCCAGCAGCTTGGGGACTAGCTCCATCCAAAACATTCAGTACTTC	CASSLGTSSIQNIQYF	TRBD2	NA	16	TRBV5-1	TRBJ2-4
TGTGCCAGCAGCTTGGAGGGGACGGATGAAAAACTGTTTTTT	CASSLEGTDEKLFF	NA	few	14	TRBV5-6	TRBJ1-4
TGCAGTGCTAGAGTTAGCGGGACTACTAATACGCAGTATTTT	CSARVSGTTNTQYF	TRBD2	few	14	TRBV20-1	TRBJ2-3
TGCAGTGCTCCCCGCGGACTCACAGACAATGAGCAGTTCTTC	CSAPRGLTDNEQFF	NA	many	14	TRBV20-1	TRBJ2-1
TGTGCCAGCAGTTACTCGACGCAGGGAGCTCAAGAGACCCAGTACTTC	CASSYSTQGAQETQYF	NA	few	16	TRBV6-5	TRBJ2-5
TGTGCCAGCAGGCGGACAGCGTATAGCAATCAGCCCCAGCATTTT	CASRRTAYSNQPQHF	NA	NA	15	TRBV6-1	TRBJ1-5
TGTGCCAGCAGGCTAAAAAGAGGGCAAGAGACCCAGTACTTC	CASRLKRGQETQYF	NA	few	14	TRBV12-3/TRBV12-4	TRBJ2-5
TGTGCCAGCAGCCAGGCTAGCGGAGGTTACGAGCAGTACTTC	CASSQASGGYEQYF	TRBD2	NA	14	TRBV3-1	TRBJ2-7
TGTGCCAGCAGTTACTCTTGGGGGGCGACAGCTGAAGCTTTCTTT	CASSYSWGATAEAFF	NA	few	15	TRBV6-5	TRBJ1-1
TGCAGCGTTGAGGGAGGGGGTGCAGATACGCAGTATTTT	CSVEGGGADTQYF	NA	many	13	TRBV29-1	TRBJ2-3
TGTGCCAGCAGCCAACCGGGGGGACCCTACGAGCAGTACTTC	CASSQPGGPYEQYF	TRBD2	few	14	TRBV4-2	TRBJ2-7
TGTGCCAGCAGTTACTCGGTTAGCTGGACAGATACGCAGTATTTT	CASSYSVSWTDTQYF	NA	few	15	TRBV6-5	TRBJ2-3
TGCTGTGCTAGAGTCTTGCTAGCGGGGGCACAAGAGACCCAGTACTTC	CCARVLLAGAQETQYF	TRBD2	few	16	TRBV20-1	TRBJ2-5
TGTGCCAGCAGCCAAGAAGGACTAGTGCGGGGGACCCAGTACTTC	CASSQEGLVRGTQYF	TRBD2	few	15	TRBV3-1	TRBJ2-5
TGTGCCAGCAGTTTCGCACAGGACGGAGGGACAGATACGCAGTATTTT	CASSFAQDGGTDTQYF	NA	many	16	TRBV6-5	TRBJ2-3
TGTGCCAGCAGCTTAGTGCAGGATTCACCCCTCCACTTT	CASSLVQDSPLHF	NA	many	13	TRBV7-9	TRBJ1-6
TGCGCCAGCAGCCATACACCGACTAGCGGGAGTACCTACGAGCAGTACTTC	CASSHTPTSGSTYEQYF	TRBD2	NA	17	TRBV4-1	TRBJ2-7
TGTGCCAGCAGCCCTGGACGGCCTAAAAACATTCAGTACTTC	CASSPGRPKNIQYF	NA	many	14	TRBV7-2	TRBJ2-4
TGTGCCAGCAGCTTAGAGGACTCGCTAGGGGAGACCCAGTACTTC	CASSLEDSLGETQYF	NA	NA	15	TRBV5-4	TRBJ2-5
TGCAGCGCATCTAACTTCAACTATGGCTACACCTTC	CSASNFNYGYTF	NA	many	12	TRBV29-1	TRBJ1-2
TGTACCATCAGTGATCGGGGACTAGCGGGAGGATTTGTAGAGACCCAGTACTTC	CTISDRGLAGGFVETQYF	TRBD2	NA	18	TRBV10-3	TRBJ2-5
TGCAGTGCTAGAGATGATGGGGGGCTAGAGTACGAGCAGTACTTC	CSARDDGGLEYEQYF	NA	NA	15	TRBV20-1	TRBJ2-7